Listed below are T cell receptor beta chains from one sample, sequenced in a study of glioma-infiltrating T cells after dendritic cell vaccination. Sequencing used immunoSEQ multiplex PCR; TCRdb keeps in-frame clones, though not all of them. The sample yields 85,000 to 110,000 clones, roughly 79% seen once. Sequenced material: blood, taken before dendritic cell vaccination. All receptors come from a human donor with glioblastoma. The CDR3 runs from the conserved cysteine through the conserved F or W.

CDR3 protein	CDR3 length	V gene
CASSSRTGGYQPQHF	15	TRBV5-6
CASSRIKQGRHQPQHF	16	TRBV27
CASSLAIGDYYGYTF	15	TRBV7-8
CASSLSPGSGEQYF	14	TRBV7-2
CASRPNIPPVGSTGELFF	18	TRBV12-2
CASSLRTSGDYTDTQYF	17	TRBV5-4
CASSLGGPSYEQYF	14	TRBV7-9
CASSGDRTWETQYF	14	TRBV25-1
CASSAGTLSYNEQFF	15	TRBV6-1
CASSEGQPYEQYF	13	TRBV6-1
CATSSGLSTDTQYF	14	TRBV15
CASSLRQGLWEKLFF	15	TRBV7-2
CASSLATGGYSNQPQHF	17	TRBV5-6
CASSVGQGPYTF	12	TRBV2
CAISDSQGSWTEAFF	15	TRBV10-3
CASSLDTGGLYSNQPQHF	18	TRBV5-5